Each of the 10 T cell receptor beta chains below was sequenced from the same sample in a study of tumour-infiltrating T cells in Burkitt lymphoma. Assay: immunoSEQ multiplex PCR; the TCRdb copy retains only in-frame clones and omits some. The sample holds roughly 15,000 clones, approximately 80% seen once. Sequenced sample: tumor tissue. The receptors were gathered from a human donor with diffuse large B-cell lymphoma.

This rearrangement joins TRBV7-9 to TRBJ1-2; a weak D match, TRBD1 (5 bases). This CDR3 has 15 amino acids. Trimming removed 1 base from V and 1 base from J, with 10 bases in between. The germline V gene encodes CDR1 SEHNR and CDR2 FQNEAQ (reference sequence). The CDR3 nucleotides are TGTGCCAGCAGCTTAGAGGGGCGACGTAACTATGGCTACACCTTC. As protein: CASSLEGRRNYGYTF.

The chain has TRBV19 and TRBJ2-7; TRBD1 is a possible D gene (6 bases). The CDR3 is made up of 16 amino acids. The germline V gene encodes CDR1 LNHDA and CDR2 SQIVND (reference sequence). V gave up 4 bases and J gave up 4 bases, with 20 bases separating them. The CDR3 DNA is TGTGCCAGTAGTACACAAACAGGGACCTCCGATTACGAGCAGTACTTC. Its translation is CASSTQTGTSDYEQYF.

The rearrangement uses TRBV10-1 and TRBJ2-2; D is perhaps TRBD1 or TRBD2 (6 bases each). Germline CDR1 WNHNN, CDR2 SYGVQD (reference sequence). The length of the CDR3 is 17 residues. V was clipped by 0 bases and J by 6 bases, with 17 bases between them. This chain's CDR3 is CASSESRGGLLAGELFF. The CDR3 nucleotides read TGCGCCAGCAGTGAGTCGAGAGGGGGACTCCTCGCCGGGGAGCTGTTTTTT.

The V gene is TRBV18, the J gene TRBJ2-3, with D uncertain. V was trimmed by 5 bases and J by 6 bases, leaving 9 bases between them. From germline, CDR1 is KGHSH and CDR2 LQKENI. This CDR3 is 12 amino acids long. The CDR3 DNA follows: TGTGCCAGCTCAGGCACGGTGGATACGCAGTATTTT. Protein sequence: CASSGTVDTQYF.

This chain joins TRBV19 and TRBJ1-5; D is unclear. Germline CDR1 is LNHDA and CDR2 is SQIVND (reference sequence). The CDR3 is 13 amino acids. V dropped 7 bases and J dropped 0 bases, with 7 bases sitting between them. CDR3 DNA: TGTGCCAGTAAACCTGATAGCAATCAGCCCCAGCATTTT. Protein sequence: CASKPDSNQPQHF.

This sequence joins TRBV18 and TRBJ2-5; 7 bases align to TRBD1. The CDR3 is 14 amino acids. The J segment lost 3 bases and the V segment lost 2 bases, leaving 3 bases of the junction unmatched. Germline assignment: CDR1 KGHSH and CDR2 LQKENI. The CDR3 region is CASSPAGTEETQYF. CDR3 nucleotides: TGTGCCAGCTCACCAGCCGGGACAGAAGAGACCCAGTACTTC. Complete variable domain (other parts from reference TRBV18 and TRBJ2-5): NAGVMQNPRHLVRRRGQEARLRCSPMKGHSHVYWYRQLPEEGLKFMVYLQKENIIDESGMPKERFSAEFPKEGPSILRIQQVVRGDSAAYFCASSPAGTEETQYFGPGTRLLVL.

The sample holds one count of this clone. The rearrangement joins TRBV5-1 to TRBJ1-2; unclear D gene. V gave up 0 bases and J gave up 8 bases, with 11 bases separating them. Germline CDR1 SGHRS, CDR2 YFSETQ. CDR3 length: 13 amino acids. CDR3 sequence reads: CASSLARDTGYTF. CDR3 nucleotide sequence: TGCGCCAGCAGCTTGGCTAGGGATACCGGCTACACCTTC. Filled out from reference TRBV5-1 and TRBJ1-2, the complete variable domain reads KAGVTQTPRYLIKTRGQQVTLSCSPISGHRSVSWYQQTPGQGLQFLFEYFSETQRNKGNFPGRFSGRQFSNSRSEMNVSTLELGDSALYLCASSLARDTGYTFGSGTRLTVV.

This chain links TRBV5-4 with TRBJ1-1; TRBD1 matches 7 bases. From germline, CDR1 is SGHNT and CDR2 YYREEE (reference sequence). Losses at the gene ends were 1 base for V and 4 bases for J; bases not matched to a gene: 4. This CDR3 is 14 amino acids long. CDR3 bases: TGTGCCAGCAGCTTGCAGGGGGTTGTCACTGAAGCTTTCTTT. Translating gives CASSLQGVVTEAFF.

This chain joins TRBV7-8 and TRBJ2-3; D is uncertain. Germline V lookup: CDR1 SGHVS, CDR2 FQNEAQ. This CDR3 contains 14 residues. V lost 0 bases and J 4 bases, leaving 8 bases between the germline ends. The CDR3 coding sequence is TGTGCCAGCAGCTTAGCCCACCGGGCAGATACGCAGTATTTT. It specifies CASSLAHRADTQYF. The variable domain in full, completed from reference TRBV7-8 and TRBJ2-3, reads GAGVSQSPRYKVAKRGQDVALRCDPISGHVSLFWYQQALGQGPEFLTYFQNEAQLDKSGLPSDRFFAERPEGSVSTLKIQRTQQEDSAVYLCASSLAHRADTQYFGPGTRLTVL.

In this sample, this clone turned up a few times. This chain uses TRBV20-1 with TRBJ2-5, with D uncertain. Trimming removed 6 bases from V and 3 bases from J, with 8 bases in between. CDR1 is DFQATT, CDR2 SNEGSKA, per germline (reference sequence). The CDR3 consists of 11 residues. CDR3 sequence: CSAEWEETQYF. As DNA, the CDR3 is TGCAGTGCCGAATGGGAAGAGACCCAGTACTTC.